Listed below are T cell receptor beta chains from one sample, sequenced in a study of shared clonotypes between healthy human individuals. TCRdb's copy holds only in-frame clones and misses some; the assay was immunoSEQ multiplex PCR. This table holds around 600,000 clones, 95% found once. The material sequenced was naive CD8+ T cells sorted from blood. The receptors were sampled from a woman in her 30s in good health. The CDR3 runs from the conserved cysteine through the conserved F or W. The D gene is left open where the match is weak. The listing skips clone size in some rows; elsewhere it reads once, few, many or a size class.

length: 13
size: -
V: TRBV11-2
D: -
J: TRBJ1-3
DNA: TGTGCCAGCAGCTTAGGTGGGCGAAACACCATATATTTT
CDR3: CASSLGGRNTIYF

length: 16
size: -
V: TRBV27
D: -
J: TRBJ2-1
DNA: TGTGCCAGCAGTCCCGGGGACTCGAGTTACTACAATGAGCAGTTCTTC
CDR3: CASSPGDSSYYNEQFF

length: 16
size: -
V: TRBV7-2
D: TRBD2
J: TRBJ2-5
DNA: TGTGCCAGCAGCTCAGGTAGCGGGACCTACCAAGAGACCCAGTACTTC
CDR3: CASSSGSGTYQETQYF

length: 14
size: -
V: TRBV5-1
D: TRBD1
J: TRBJ2-7
DNA: TGCGCCAGCAGCTTTGGACAGGGGGCTGACGAGCAGTACTTC
CDR3: CASSFGQGADEQYF

length: 18
size: -
V: TRBV4-1
D: TRBD2
J: TRBJ2-2
DNA: TGCGCCAGCAGCCAAAAGACCCGACTAGCGGGGAGCACCGGGGAGCTGTTTTTT
CDR3: CASSQKTRLAGSTGELFF

length: 15
size: -
V: TRBV19
D: -
J: TRBJ2-7
DNA: TGTGCCAGTAGCGCGGGACCGATGGTCGCCTACGAGCAGTACTTC
CDR3: CASSAGPMVAYEQYF

length: 12
size: once
V: TRBV19
D: -
J: TRBJ2-7
DNA: TGTGCCAGTAGCACCACAGGGTTCGAGCAGTACTTC
CDR3: CASSTTGFEQYF

length: 13
size: -
V: TRBV6-1
D: -
J: TRBJ1-1
DNA: TGTGCCAGCAGTGAAGCGGCCCTAACTGAAGCTTTCTTT
CDR3: CASSEAALTEAFF

length: 15
size: -
V: TRBV11-2
D: -
J: TRBJ2-2
DNA: TGTGCCAGCAGCTTAGATACAGGGTTGACCGGGGAGCTGTTTTTT
CDR3: CASSLDTGLTGELFF

length: 11
size: -
V: TRBV10-3
D: -
J: TRBJ2-7
DNA: TGTGCCATCAGTGAGGCCTACGAGCAGTACTTC
CDR3: CAISEAYEQYF

length: 14
size: -
V: TRBV19
D: TRBD1
J: TRBJ2-5
DNA: TGTGCCAGTAGTACGGGACAGCTAGAAGAGACCCAGTACTTC
CDR3: CASSTGQLEETQYF

length: 12
size: -
V: TRBV28
D: -
J: TRBJ1-1
DNA: TGTGCCAGCAGGGCCCTGAACAGGGAAGCTTTCTTT
CDR3: CASRALNREAFF

length: 15
size: -
V: TRBV7-9
D: -
J: TRBJ2-3
DNA: TGTGCCAGCAGCTTAGGACCTACAAGCACAGATACGCAGTATTTT
CDR3: CASSLGPTSTDTQYF

length: 14
size: -
V: TRBV27
D: TRBD1
J: TRBJ2-5
DNA: TGTGCCAGCAGTCTGACAGGGGGCCGGGAGACCCAGTACTTC
CDR3: CASSLTGGRETQYF

length: 14
size: -
V: TRBV13
D: -
J: TRBJ1-1
DNA: TGTGCCAGCAGCTTAGGCCGCAGGGGAACTGAAGCTTTCTTT
CDR3: CASSLGRRGTEAFF

length: 19
size: -
V: TRBV15
D: TRBD2
J: TRBJ2-1
DNA: TGTGCCACCAGCAGAGATCTCGGATCCAGCGGGAGGGTTGGTGCTGAGCAGTTCTTC
CDR3: CATSRDLGSSGRVGAEQFF

length: 14
size: -
V: TRBV11-1
D: TRBD1
J: TRBJ2-7
DNA: TGTGCCAGCAGCTGGGGACAGGGGGGCTACGAGCAGTACTTC
CDR3: CASSWGQGGYEQYF

length: 14
size: -
V: TRBV7-9
D: -
J: TRBJ2-6
DNA: TGTGCCAGCAGCTGGGACCGGGGGGCCAACGTCCTGACTTTC
CDR3: CASSWDRGANVLTF

length: 13
size: once
V: TRBV11-2
D: -
J: TRBJ2-5
DNA: TGTGCCAGCAGCGGAAGCTCCGGAGAGACCCAGTACTTC
CDR3: CASSGSSGETQYF

length: 16
size: -
V: TRBV5-1
D: TRBD2
J: TRBJ2-7
DNA: TGCGCCAGCAGCCTCTTAGCGGGGGGCAGCTCCTACGAGCAGTACTTC
CDR3: CASSLLAGGSSYEQYF

length: 17
size: -
V: TRBV18
D: -
J: TRBJ2-7
DNA: TGTGCCAGCTCTCCTGACCCATGGAGGGAGGTCTCCTACGAGCAGTACTTC
CDR3: CASSPDPWREVSYEQYF

length: 14
size: -
V: TRBV6-1
D: TRBD1
J: TRBJ2-7
DNA: TGTGCCAGCAGTAACAGGGGGCGAGTCTACGAGCAGTACTTC
CDR3: CASSNRGRVYEQYF

length: 14
size: -
V: TRBV28
D: TRBD1
J: TRBJ1-3
DNA: TGTGCCACCGGGACAGTCCCTTTTGGAAACACCATATATTTT
CDR3: CATGTVPFGNTIYF

length: 15
size: -
V: TRBV29-1
D: -
J: TRBJ2-1
DNA: TGCAGCGTTGAAGGAAATCAACCTGCTCGCTATGAGCAGTTCTTC
CDR3: CSVEGNQPARYEQFF

length: 14
size: -
V: TRBV19
D: -
J: TRBJ1-1
DNA: TGTGCCAGTAGTATAGTAGGGTTGAGCACTGAAGCTTTCTTT
CDR3: CASSIVGLSTEAFF

length: 15
size: -
V: TRBV28
D: TRBD1
J: TRBJ2-7
DNA: TGTGCCAGCAGCACCTCCGGGACAGGGACCTACGAGCAGTACTTC
CDR3: CASSTSGTGTYEQYF

length: 12
size: -
V: TRBV5-1
D: -
J: TRBJ2-7
DNA: TGCGCCAGCAGCTTGGGGACCTACGAGCAGTACTTC
CDR3: CASSLGTYEQYF

length: 15
size: -
V: TRBV4-1
D: -
J: TRBJ2-3
DNA: TGCGCCAGCAGCGGACCGGCAGGCCGGACAGATACGCAGTATTTT
CDR3: CASSGPAGRTDTQYF

length: 15
size: -
V: TRBV15
D: -
J: TRBJ1-4
DNA: TGTGCCACCAGCAGTAGGGGAGACAGTAATGAAAAACTGTTTTTT
CDR3: CATSSRGDSNEKLFF

length: 13
size: -
V: TRBV5-5
D: -
J: TRBJ1-5
DNA: TGTGCCAGCAGCATCGGGAACAATCAGCCCCAGCATTTT
CDR3: CASSIGNNQPQHF

length: 15
size: -
V: TRBV28
D: -
J: TRBJ1-1
DNA: TGTGCCAGCAGCTCCTGGGGGGAGGGGAACACTGAAGCTTTCTTT
CDR3: CASSSWGEGNTEAFF

length: 13
size: -
V: TRBV13
D: TRBD1
J: TRBJ2-7
DNA: TGTGCCAGCAGCCCAGGGACAGGGGACGAGCAGTACTTC
CDR3: CASSPGTGDEQYF

length: 13
size: -
V: TRBV2
D: TRBD2
J: TRBJ2-7
DNA: TGTGCCAGCAGTGAAGCGGCGGGGGACGAGCAGTACTTC
CDR3: CASSEAAGDEQYF

length: 11
size: -
V: TRBV5-4
D: -
J: TRBJ1-1
DNA: TGTGCCAGCAGCTCGGAGGCTGAAGCTTTCTTT
CDR3: CASSSEAEAFF

length: 14
size: few
V: TRBV7-9
D: TRBD1
J: TRBJ1-5
DNA: TGTGCCAGCAGCCCAGGGGGAGGCAATCAGCCCCAGCATTTT
CDR3: CASSPGGGNQPQHF

length: 15
size: -
V: TRBV7-8
D: -
J: TRBJ2-3
DNA: TGTGCCAGCAGCTTAGTACCAGGGCGAGGAGATACGCAGTATTTT
CDR3: CASSLVPGRGDTQYF

length: 16
size: -
V: TRBV7-9
D: TRBD2
J: TRBJ2-7
DNA: TGTGCCAGCAGCGGTTCGGTGCGGGAGGCGGCCTACGAGCAGTACTTC
CDR3: CASSGSVREAAYEQYF

length: 14
size: -
V: TRBV7-8
D: TRBD2
J: TRBJ2-7
DNA: TGTGCCAGCAGCCCGACTAGCGGGAGCTACGAGCAGTACTTC
CDR3: CASSPTSGSYEQYF

length: 12
size: once
V: TRBV4-1
D: -
J: TRBJ2-7
DNA: TGCGCCAGCAGCCAAGATTCCCTGAGGCAGTACTTC
CDR3: CASSQDSLRQYF

length: 17
size: -
V: TRBV19
D: TRBD2
J: TRBJ2-5
DNA: TGTGCCAGTAGTATAGGGACTTTCGCTAGCGGCCAAGAGACCCAGTACTTC
CDR3: CASSIGTFASGQETQYF

length: 18
size: once
V: TRBV5-4
D: TRBD1
J: TRBJ1-1
DNA: TGTGCCAGCAGCTTTGGAGGGGGCCCTCCCACGGGGAACACTGAAGCTTTCTTT
CDR3: CASSFGGGPPTGNTEAFF

length: 13
size: -
V: TRBV5-1
D: -
J: TRBJ2-7
DNA: TGCGCCAGCAGCTTGGCCGGGACTTACGAGCAGTACTTC
CDR3: CASSLAGTYEQYF

length: 16
size: -
V: TRBV6-1
D: TRBD2
J: TRBJ2-3
DNA: TGTGCCAGCAGTGACCTCATAGCGGGAGAGCTGGATACGCAGTATTTT
CDR3: CASSDLIAGELDTQYF

length: 12
size: few
V: TRBV7-9
D: -
J: TRBJ1-2
DNA: TGTGCCAGCAGCGGGGAGGCCGTCTACTACACCTTC
CDR3: CASSGEAVYYTF

length: 11
size: -
V: TRBV27
D: -
J: TRBJ1-1
DNA: TGTGCCAGCAAGGTAGGCACTGAAGCTTTCTTT
CDR3: CASKVGTEAFF

length: 14
size: -
V: TRBV7-9
D: -
J: TRBJ2-5
DNA: TGTGCCAGCAGCTTGGAGACAGAGATGGAGACCCAGTACTTC
CDR3: CASSLETEMETQYF

length: 15
size: -
V: TRBV11-2
D: TRBD2
J: TRBJ2-7
DNA: TGTGCCAGCAGCTTAGATGCGGGAGGGCCAGTCGAGCAGTACTTC
CDR3: CASSLDAGGPVEQYF

length: 13
size: -
V: TRBV2
D: -
J: TRBJ2-3
DNA: TGTGCCAGTAGCGGAGCGAGCACAGATACGCAGTATTTT
CDR3: CASSGASTDTQYF

length: 15
size: -
V: TRBV6-1
D: -
J: TRBJ1-5
DNA: TGTGCCAGCAGTGAATTTAGTTATCGGGATCAGCCCCAGCATTTT
CDR3: CASSEFSYRDQPQHF

length: 14
size: once
V: TRBV9
D: -
J: TRBJ2-1
DNA: TGTGCCAGCAGCGTAGAAGGTAGAGGGAATGAGCAGTTCTTC
CDR3: CASSVEGRGNEQFF

length: 15
size: once
V: TRBV13
D: TRBD2
J: TRBJ2-7
DNA: TGTGCCAGCAGCTCGGGACTAGCGGGAGCCTACGAGCAGTACTTC
CDR3: CASSSGLAGAYEQYF